This T cell receptor beta chain was identified during a study of T cells in Graves' hyperthyroidism and ophthalmopathy. Study-wide results and limits: Expanded thyroid clonotypes (above 0.001) were mostly also found in blood. A median around six months before onset, the model predicted ophthalmopathy.

There were TCR beta CDR3 regions amplified from RNA transcripts. HTBI primers were employed in a first-round RT-PCR of the TCR CDR3. Via MiXCR, TCRdb re-called the multiplex PCR reads, giving one row per CDR3 protein. The table has 500,000 to 600,000 distinct CDR3 sequences, 40% to 55% seen once. With regard to this clonotype: Its cognate antigen is unknown. A read error may be the cause here, since a much bigger clone is one base away.

Germline lookup yields CDR1 LGHNA and CDR2 YSLEER. With 0 bases clipped from V and 7 bases from J, the junction kept 9 bases outside the gene matches. CDR3 size: 16 residues. The study excluded patients with uncontrolled infection, other autoimmune disease, pregnancy or lactation. Source material: peripheral blood or thyroid tissue (not recorded which). The chain employs TRBV4-3 and TRBJ1-5; 7 nucleotides agree with TRBD1. This receptor was taken from an adult woman with Graves' disease, either hyperthyroidism or ophthalmopathy (not recorded which). The CDR3: CASSQDPIGGGQPQHF. The DNA for the CDR3 is TGCGCCAGCAGCCAAGATCCCATAGGGGGCGGACAGCCCCAGCATTTT.